This T cell receptor beta chain was captured by sequencing in a study of cytomegalovirus exposure and HLA in healthy donors. The study's findings and limits: One later analysis, an examination of the 120 validation repertoires, found that first-cohort TCR clusters tended to co-occur in them. Generally TCR sequences proved uncommon, though certain public TCRs appeared in numerous donors. Some TCR beta chains (over 150 of them) were listed as cytomegalovirus-associated.

As for this clone: What it recognizes is unknown.

Profiled with immunoSEQ multiplex PCR; TCRdb holds only in-frame clones, not every one. The data show roughly 90,000 clones, with roughly 85% seen just once and more than 20% held by the top ten. From germline, CDR1 is MNHEY and CDR2 SMNVEV (reference sequence). V shed 3 bases and J 0 bases; nucleotides not matched to a gene: 18. The CDR3 is 21 amino acids. Separate from the roughly 670-subject first cohort, the approximately 120-subject validation cohort was the one that the donors belonged to. The V and J genes are TRBV27 and TRBJ2-3; 10 nucleotides agree with TRBD2. The sequence came from a man in his late teens or twenties in good health and CMV-seropositive. The sequencing input was PBMCs. CDR3 amino acids: CASSFSSPGTSVRKSTDTQYF. CDR3 sequence (DNA): TGTGCCAGCAGTTTCTCCAGTCCCGGGACTAGCGTTAGGAAAAGCACAGATACGCAGTATTTT.